This T cell receptor beta chain was retrieved from a study of blood T cell repertoires in COVID-19. Study context: Acute-phase and convalescent COVID-19 samples originated in the United States, Italy and Spain.

In the source study's methods: Amplified reference gene primers provided the basis for estimating nucleated cell counts. Assay used: immunoSEQ multiplex PCR; TCRdb lists only in-frame clones, some missing. V and J calls and clone size are as listed in that table; D and trimming were resolved from the DNA. The profile shows a few hundred thousand clones, around 90% of them singletons. The Seattle site enrolled patients during active infection and followed them longitudinally. The sequencing sample was made of peripheral blood. This TCR derives from a woman aged 60-75 years with COVID-19, enrolled during active disease.

The CDR3 DNA follows: TGCGCCAGCAGCTTGGCCGTAGGACAGGGAAGGGAGACCCAGTACTTC. Translating gives CASSLAVGQGRETQYF. The chain links TRBV5-1 to TRBJ2-5, with 8 bases that match TRBD1. Germline V gives CDR1 SGHRS, CDR2 YFSETQ. CDR3 length: 16 amino acids. After removal of 0 bases from V and 5 bases from J, the junction contained 9 bases not matched to a gene.